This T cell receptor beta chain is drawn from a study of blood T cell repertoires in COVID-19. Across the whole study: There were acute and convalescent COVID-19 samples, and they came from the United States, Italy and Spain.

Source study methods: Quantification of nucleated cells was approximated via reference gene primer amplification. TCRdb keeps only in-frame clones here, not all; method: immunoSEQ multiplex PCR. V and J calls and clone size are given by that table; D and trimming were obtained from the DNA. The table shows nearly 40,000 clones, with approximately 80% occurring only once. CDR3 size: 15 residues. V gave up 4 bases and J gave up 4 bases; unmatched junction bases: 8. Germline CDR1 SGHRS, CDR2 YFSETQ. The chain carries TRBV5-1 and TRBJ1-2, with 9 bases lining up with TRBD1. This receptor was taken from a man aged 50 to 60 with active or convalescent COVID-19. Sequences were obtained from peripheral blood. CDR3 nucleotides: TGCGCCAGCAGCACGGGGACAGGGACGGGCTATGGCTACACCTTC. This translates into CASSTGTGTGYGYTF.